This T cell receptor beta chain was recorded in a study of identical twins. Regarding the study as a whole: Part of the zero-insertion signal could reflect confounding by invariant MAIT and iNKT cells. Within monozygotic twins, out-of-frame TCR alpha sharing was underestimated by the models.

This clonotype came up once. Its antigen remains unidentified. MiXCR was run by TCRdb on the 5' RACE reads, yielding one entry per CDR3 protein. This sample has roughly 490,000 distinct CDR3 sequences, with more than 13% found just once. The germline CDR1 and CDR2 sequences are LGHDT and YNNKEL (reference sequence). The CDR3 consists of 14 residues. Unmatched junction bases numbered 4, after V lost 5 bases and J lost 3 bases. This same sample was also taken into another study, of yellow fever vaccine responses in identical twins.

This chain joins TRBV3-1 and TRBJ2-3, with 8 bases that match TRBD2. Material: CD4+ T cells sorted from blood. The sequence derives from a woman between 18 and 29 years old in good health. DNA for the CDR3: TGTGCCAGCAGCTCGGGACTAGAAACAGATACGCAGTATTTT. Protein: CASSSGLETDTQYF.